These 27 T cell receptor beta chains were sequenced from one sample in a study of early T cells in non-severe SARS-CoV-2 infection. TCRdb independently ran MiXCR on the 5' RACE reads; one entry per CDR3 protein. The sample records roughly 45,000 distinct CDR3 sequences, approximately 12% being singletons. The material sequenced was whole blood. These receptors were obtained from an adult who was a healthcare worker with PCR-confirmed SARS-CoV-2 infection or an uninfected control (not recorded which).

The genes are TRBV29-1 and TRBJ1-1; no definite D call. Germline CDR1 reads SQVTM; CDR2 reads ANQGSEA. The CDR3 has 14 amino acids. The V end lost 0 bases, the J end lost 0 bases, and 8 bases lay between the germline ends. CDR3 nucleotide sequence: TGCAGCGTTGAAGAGGTCCAGATGAACACTGAAGCTTTCTTT. Translation gives CSVEEVQMNTEAFF.

This clonotype occurred a few times. The gene calls are TRBV10-2 and TRBJ2-3; no definite D call. CDR1 and CDR2 from the germline V gene are WSHSY and SAAADI. Deletions cut 3 bases from V and 5 bases from J, with 6 bases between. The CDR3 consists of 12 residues. The CDR3 here is CASSDVVDTQYF. The CDR3 DNA reads as TGCGCCAGCAGTGATGTGGTAGATACGCAGTATTTT.

This clonotype is classed as medium-sized (0.01 to 0.1%). The chain recombines TRBV3-1 with TRBJ1-2; no clear D gene. This CDR3 has 12 amino acids. Germline-derived CDR1 and CDR2 are LGHDT and YNNKEL (reference sequence). Trimming stripped 1 base from V and 0 bases from J, with 0 bases between. The CDR3, as DNA: TGTGCCAGCAGCCAAGCTAACTATGGCTACACCTTC. Translating gives CASSQANYGYTF.

This clonotype has ten or more counts. The chain couples TRBV20-1 to TRBJ2-1; 12 nucleotides agree with TRBD2. V lost 1 base and J lost 7; bases outside the gene matches: 8. The V gene's germline CDR1 is DFQATT and CDR2 SNEGSKA (reference sequence). The CDR3 extends over 16 amino acids. CDR3 protein: CSARVASGRELNEQFF. The DNA of the CDR3 is TGCAGTGCTAGAGTGGCTAGCGGGAGGGAATTGAATGAGCAGTTCTTC.

This clonotype occurred many times. V usage is TRBV7-9 and J usage is TRBJ2-5; 10 nucleotides line up with TRBD1. This CDR3 region has 15 residues. Germline V lookup: CDR1 SEHNR, CDR2 FQNEAQ (reference sequence). V trimming: 7 bases; J trimming: 1 base; junction bases outside the gene matches: 6. The CDR3 protein is CASTLGTGAQETQYF. The CDR3 nucleotides are TGTGCCAGCACCCTGGGGACAGGGGCCCAAGAGACCCAGTACTTC.

The rearrangement uses TRBV28 and TRBJ1-5; D unresolved. This CDR3 has 13 amino acids. CDR1 and CDR2 (germline): MDHEN, SYDVKM. V dropped 3 bases and J dropped 7 bases, with 10 bases sitting between them. The DNA of the CDR3 is TGTGCCAGCAGTTTTTTCGAGTCCCAGCCCCAGCATTTT. Translation: CASSFFESQPQHF. Drawing the rest from reference TRBV28 and TRBJ1-5, the complete variable domain is DVKVTQSSRYLVKRTGEKVFLECVQDMDHENMFWYRQDPGLGLRLIYFSYDVKMKEKGDIPEGYSVSREKKERFSLILESASTNQTSMYLCASSFFESQPQHFGDGTRLSIL.

A few counts support this clonotype. CDR3 in DNA: TGCAGTACTCTCAGGGAGAACACTGAAGCTTTCTTT. It encodes CSTLRENTEAFF. This sequence joins TRBV20-1 and TRBJ1-1, with TRBD1 as a possible D gene (5 bases). The germline V and J ends were trimmed by 8 bases and 1 base, with 11 bases remaining between them. Per the germline V gene, CDR1 is DFQATT and CDR2 is SNEGSKA (reference sequence). There are 12 residues in the CDR3.

This clonotype occurred many times. The chain carries TRBV2 and TRBJ2-2; weak D call: TRBD1 (5 bases). Germline CDR1 and CDR2: SNHLY and FYNNEI. V lost 7 bases to trimming and J lost 2 bases, with 14 bases between them. The CDR3 consists of 15 residues. CDR3: CASKGRTLNTGELFF. CDR3 DNA sequence: TGTGCCAGCAAAGGGCGGACACTTAACACCGGGGAGCTGTTTTTT.

This clonotype was seen only a few times. The rearrangement uses TRBV24-1 and TRBJ1-3; unclear D gene. The CDR3 extends over 12 amino acids. CDR1 is KGHDR and CDR2 is SFDVKD in the germline V gene. Trimming left V 6 bases short and J 2 bases short, with 4 bases between. The CDR3 nucleotides read TGTGCCACCAGTACAGCTGGAAACACCATATATTTT. It translates to CATSTAGNTIYF.

This clonotype was picked up many times. The chain recombines TRBV4-2 with TRBJ2-1; 10 positions agree with TRBD1. The length of the CDR3 is 17 residues. J gave up 7 bases and V 3 bases, and 12 bases lay outside the gene matches. Looked up from germline, CDR1 is LGHNA and CDR2 is YNFKEQ. The CDR3 loop is CASSQGTGTGEGNEQFF. As DNA, the CDR3 is TGTGCCAGCAGCCAGGGAACCGGGACAGGGGAGGGAAATGAGCAGTTCTTC.

This clonotype was seen more than once but under ten times. V gene TRBV29-1 combines with J gene TRBJ2-7; 9 bases line up with TRBD1. Germline V gives CDR1 SQVTM, CDR2 ANQGSEA. V trimming: 6 bases; J trimming: 2 bases; junction bases outside the gene matches: 8. This CDR3 contains 14 residues. CDR3 in amino acids: CSVAGQGTAYEQYF. For the CDR3, the DNA is TGCAGCGTCGCCGGACAGGGGACGGCCTACGAGCAGTACTTC.

This clonotype was seen more than once but under ten times. The rearrangement links TRBV20-1 to TRBJ1-3; TRBD1 is a possible D gene (6 bases). CDR3 length: 15 residues. CDR1 DFQATT and CDR2 SNEGSKA come from the germline V gene (reference sequence). Trimming cost V 7 bases and J 0 bases, with 16 bases left between them. In DNA, the CDR3 is TGCAGTGGGAGCCCGGGACACAGCTCTGGAAACACCATATATTTT. Translation gives CSGSPGHSSGNTIYF.

Here the CDR3 DNA reads TGTGCCAGCAGGGCCAGGGGCAGCTCCTACAATGAGCAGTTCTTC. Its translation is CASRARGSSYNEQFF. This rearrangement joins TRBV6-5 to TRBJ2-1; D possibly corresponds to TRBD1 (6 bases). Trimming left V 6 bases short and J 0 bases short, with 12 bases between. Germline V lookup: CDR1 MNHEY, CDR2 SVGAGI. This CDR3 has 15 amino acids.

This clonotype has ten or more counts. This chain connects TRBV29-1 to TRBJ2-4; weak D call: TRBD1 (6 bases). From germline, CDR1 is SQVTM and CDR2 ANQGSEA. The ends were cut back, 1 base at V and 0 bases at J, with 10 bases in the middle. The CDR3 covers 15 residues. The CDR3 bases are TGCAGCGTTGAAGGGGGACACATAGCCAAAAACATTCAGTACTTC. Its translation: CSVEGGHIAKNIQYF.

The V gene is TRBV7-2, the J gene TRBJ2-7, with TRBD2 as a possible D gene (7 bases). V lost 1 base to trimming and J lost 3 bases, with 16 bases between them. The CDR3 runs to 16 residues. Germline CDR1 SGHTA, CDR2 FQGNSA. CDR3 nucleotides: TGTGCCAGCAGCTTAGTAGGGGGACTACCGATCTACGAGCAGTACTTC. Translation: CASSLVGGLPIYEQYF.

Only a few counts were recorded for this clonotype. The chain links TRBV6-6 to TRBJ2-7; unclear D gene. Germline V gene lookup returns CDR1 MNHNY and CDR2 SVGAGI (reference sequence). V was cut by 6 bases and J by 2 bases, with 11 bases left in between. The CDR3 extends over 13 amino acids. CDR3: CASRARTAYEQYF. In DNA, the CDR3 is TGTGCCAGCAGGGCGAGGACCGCCTACGAGCAGTACTTC.

The J gene is TRBJ2-7, the V gene TRBV6-6, with D unresolved. V was trimmed by 0 bases and J by 4 bases, leaving 7 bases between them. The CDR3 spans 13 residues. The germline V gene encodes CDR1 MNHNY and CDR2 SVGAGI (reference sequence). Here the CDR3 DNA reads TGTGCCAGCAGTTACTCGGTCGGTTACGAGCAGTACTTC. It encodes CASSYSVGYEQYF.

This clonotype has ten or more counts. In DNA, the CDR3 is TGTGCCAGCTCACCAAGGACTAGCGGGAGGGAGTACGAGCAGTACTTC. This gives the protein CASSPRTSGREYEQYF. The chain joins TRBV18 to TRBJ2-7; 15 bases fit TRBD2. CDR3 length: 16 residues. The germline gives CDR1 KGHSH, CDR2 LQKENI. J lost 4 bases, V lost 2 bases, and 3 bases had no gene match.

This clonotype was found many times. The chain has TRBV5-1 and TRBJ1-2; weak D call: TRBD1 (5 bases). Germline values: CDR1 SGHRS, CDR2 YFSETQ. V lost 4 bases, J lost 4 bases, and 11 bases lay in between. The CDR3 has 13 residues. The CDR3 spells CASSPTATYGYTF. For the CDR3, the DNA is TGCGCCAGCAGCCCGACAGCTACCTATGGCTACACCTTC.

The rearrangement uses TRBV12-3 or TRBV12-4 and TRBJ1-2; D unresolved. Deletions cut 6 bases from V and 8 bases from J, with 16 bases between. The CDR3 has 13 residues. The CDR3 DNA sequence: TGTGCCAGCAGCCCCTTCGCCCGTGGAGGCTACACCTTC. It yields the protein CASSPFARGGYTF.

Many counts were recorded for this clonotype. V and J are TRBV19 and TRBJ2-1, with TRBD2 matching 13 bases. J lost 2 bases, V lost 6 bases, and 1 base had no gene match. Germline V CDR1 and CDR2: LNHDA, SQIVND (reference sequence). The CDR3 totals 15 residues. Here the CDR3 DNA reads TGTGCCAGTAGAACTAGCGGGAGGGCCTACAATGAGCAGTTCTTC. Protein product: CASRTSGRAYNEQFF.

There are many counts of this clonotype. This rearrangement joins TRBV11-3 to TRBJ2-1, with 8 positions matching TRBD1. CDR1 and CDR2 (germline): SGHNT, YENEEA. This CDR3 is built from 15 residues. With 4 bases clipped from V and 8 bases from J, the junction kept 10 bases outside the gene matches. The CDR3 here is CASSYLRTGTYEQFF. For the CDR3, the DNA is TGTGCCAGCAGCTACCTTAGGACAGGGACTTATGAGCAGTTCTTC.

V usage is TRBV5-1 and J usage is TRBJ2-1, with 16 positions matching TRBD2. V lost 4 bases to trimming and J lost 2 bases; unmatched junction nucleotides: 9. The CDR3 sequence is 19 residues long. From germline, CDR1 is SGHRS and CDR2 YFSETQ. DNA of the CDR3: TGCGCCAGCAGCCCCCCGGGACTAGCGGGGGGGGTTACCTACAATGAGCAGTTCTTC. This translates into CASSPPGLAGGVTYNEQFF.

The chain joins TRBV29-1 to TRBJ2-7, with D tentatively TRBD2 (6 bases). Germline assignment: CDR1 SQVTM and CDR2 ANQGSEA. There are 14 residues in the CDR3. V lost 4 bases and J lost 2, with 15 bases in between. The CDR3 spells CSVAPRGGTYEQYF. CDR3 nucleotide sequence: TGCAGCGTTGCTCCCCGGGGAGGAACCTACGAGCAGTACTTC.

This clonotype was detected only a few times. The chain is built from TRBV20-1 and TRBJ2-3, with 8 bases lining up with TRBD1. Losses at the gene ends were 5 bases for V and 0 bases for J; bases not matched to a gene: 13. The germline CDR1 and CDR2 sequences are DFQATT and SNEGSKA (reference sequence). The CDR3 has 17 amino acids. In DNA, the CDR3 is TGCAGTGCTGCTGGACAGGGACAGCAATCTAGCACAGATACGCAGTATTTT. Amino acid sequence: CSAAGQGQQSSTDTQYF.

This clonotype was recorded many times. V is TRBV7-9 and J is TRBJ1-2; the match to TRBD1 covers 7 bases. The germline V gene encodes CDR1 SEHNR and CDR2 FQNEAQ (reference sequence). This CDR3 has 14 amino acids. With 9 bases clipped from V and 2 bases from J, the junction kept 9 bases outside the gene matches. The CDR3 nucleotides are TGTGCCAGTACCCCGGGACAGATAAACTATGGCTACACCTTC. It yields the protein CASTPGQINYGYTF.

Many counts were recorded for this clonotype. This chain links TRBV29-1 with TRBJ1-2; D remains ambiguous. The CDR3 extends over 13 amino acids. The V end lost 6 bases, the J end lost 5 bases, and 16 bases lay between the germline ends. Germline CDR1 SQVTM, CDR2 ANQGSEA. CDR3 residues: CSVPSGRPYGYTF. CDR3 DNA: TGCAGCGTCCCGTCGGGCAGACCTTATGGCTACACCTTC.